The 26 T cell receptor beta chains reported below all come from one sample, sequenced in a study of blood T cell repertoires in COVID-19. The repertoire was sequenced with immunoSEQ multiplex PCR; TCRdb's copy has only in-frame clones and lacks some. The profile shows 95,000 to 150,000 clones, roughly 78% of them singletons. What was sequenced was peripheral blood. The source is a man aged 60 to 69 with active or convalescent COVID-19.

The CDR3 reads CASSLQGHEAFF. For the CDR3, the DNA is TGTGCCAGCAGTTTACAGGGGCATGAAGCTTTCTTT. The gene calls are TRBV27 and TRBJ1-1; a possible D gene is TRBD1 (6 bases). Trimming cost V 2 bases and J 7 bases, with 8 bases left between them. Germline-derived CDR1 and CDR2 are MNHEY and SMNVEV (reference sequence). CDR3 length: 12 amino acids.

The V call is TRBV27, the J call TRBJ1-4, with D tentatively TRBD1 (5 bases). The V gene's germline CDR1 is MNHEY and CDR2 SMNVEV (reference sequence). V was cut by 2 bases and J by 7 bases, with 17 bases left in between. There are 16 residues in the CDR3. CDR3 region: CASSLMGGLRFEKLFF. CDR3 coding DNA: TGTGCCAGCAGTTTAATGGGGGGGTTGCGTTTTGAAAAACTGTTTTTT.

V usage is TRBV6-5 and J usage is TRBJ2-2; 7 bases map to TRBD1. The CDR3 runs to 15 residues. The V and J ends lost 6 bases and 3 bases, in that order; junction bases with no gene match: 7. The germline gives CDR1 MNHEY, CDR2 SVGAGI. The CDR3 DNA reads as TGTGCCAGCAGCCCCACAGGGGTCTACACCGGGGAGCTGTTTTTT. Protein: CASSPTGVYTGELFF.

Notes on this clone: Lacking the conserved final phenylalanine or tryptophan, this CDR3 likely reflects a read error. V usage is TRBV6-5 and J usage is TRBJ1-2, with 9 bases lining up with TRBD1. The germline V gene has CDR1 MNHEY and CDR2 SVGAGI. This CDR3 comprises 13 residues. V lost 6 bases to trimming and J lost 5 bases; unmatched junction nucleotides: 4. CDR3 DNA sequence: TGTGCCAGCAGCCGGGACAGGGTTTATGGCTACACCCTC. Its protein is CASSRDRVYGYTL.

This clone was seen a handful of times. The V call is TRBV19, the J call TRBJ2-2; D is perhaps TRBD2 (6 bases). The CDR3 consists of 16 residues. Per the germline V gene, CDR1 is LNHDA and CDR2 is SQIVND (reference sequence). V lost 5 bases and J lost 2, with 15 bases in between. The CDR3 region is CASSVQVGGNTGELFF. The CDR3 DNA is TGTGCCAGTAGTGTCCAGGTGGGGGGTAACACCGGGGAGCTGTTTTTT.

The V call is TRBV7-2, the J call TRBJ2-4; D is unclear. The CDR3 sequence is 14 residues long. Looked up from germline, CDR1 is SGHTA and CDR2 is FQGNSA. V lost 1 base, J lost 0 bases, and 4 bases lay in between. CDR3 DNA sequence: TGTGCCAGCAGCTTAGAGCTAGCCAAAAACATTCAGTACTTC. Residues: CASSLELAKNIQYF.

The rearrangement uses TRBV10-3 and TRBJ2-3, with 7 bases matching TRBD2. The CDR3 contains 13 residues. From germline, CDR1 is ENHRY and CDR2 SYGVKD. With 8 bases clipped from V and 3 bases from J, the junction kept 5 bases outside the gene matches. The CDR3 DNA sequence: TGTGCCATCGTGGGGGGACTAACAGATACGCAGTATTTT. Protein sequence: CAIVGGLTDTQYF.

In this sample, this clone turned up a few times. The chain joins TRBV5-4 to TRBJ2-2; a weak D match, TRBD1 (6 bases). The V end lost 3 bases, the J end lost 2 bases, and 11 bases lay between the germline ends. CDR1 is SGHNT, CDR2 YYREEE, per germline (reference sequence). The CDR3 is 15 amino acids. In DNA, the CDR3 is TGTGCCAGCAGCTCCCCCAGGGGTAACACCGGGGAGCTGTTTTTT. Translation: CASSSPRGNTGELFF.

This rearrangement joins TRBV5-1 to TRBJ2-1, with 13 bases that match TRBD2. Germline CDR1 SGHRS, CDR2 YFSETQ. The CDR3 has 17 residues. V lost 4 bases, J lost 0 bases, and 4 bases stayed unmatched. CDR3 residues: CASSPRLAGGSYNEQFF. CDR3 bases: TGCGCCAGCAGCCCACGACTAGCGGGAGGCTCCTACAATGAGCAGTTCTTC.

At least ten counts were recorded for this clone. The chain links TRBV18 to TRBJ1-5; 8 positions match TRBD1. CDR3 length: 17 residues. Trimming cost V 6 bases and J 3 bases; bases outside gene matches: 13. Germline V lookup: CDR1 KGHSH, CDR2 LQKENI. CDR3 region: CASSPTGGDRYNQPQHF. The CDR3 DNA follows: TGTGCCAGCTCCCCTACAGGGGGGGACAGGTACAATCAGCCCCAGCATTTT.

The V gene is TRBV5-6, the J gene TRBJ2-7; weak D call: TRBD2 (6 bases). Germline assignment: CDR1 SGHDT and CDR2 YYEEEE. CDR3 length equals 15 residues. Trimming removed 5 bases at V and 0 bases at J, with 15 bases between. The CDR3: CASSFIGTGSYEQYF. CDR3 nucleotides: TGTGCCAGCAGTTTTATTGGGACTGGCTCCTACGAGCAGTACTTC.

This chain uses TRBV5-1 with TRBJ2-7, with 9 bases fitting TRBD2. The V gene's germline CDR1 is SGHRS and CDR2 YFSETQ. Losses at the gene ends were 3 bases for V and 4 bases for J; bases not matched to a gene: 11. The length of the CDR3 is 16 residues. The DNA of the CDR3 is TGCGCCAGCAGCTGGACTAAAGCGGGAGGAGATTACGAGCAGTACTTC. Its translation: CASSWTKAGGDYEQYF.

The genes are TRBV5-4 and TRBJ2-1, with TRBD2 matching over 12 bases. Trimming at V came to 4 bases and at J to 8 bases, leaving 13 bases not matched to a gene. The V gene's germline CDR1 is SGHNT and CDR2 YYREEE (reference sequence). This CDR3 is built from 17 residues. The CDR3 is CASSAGLTSGRGDEQFF. In DNA, the CDR3 is TGTGCCAGCAGCGCGGGACTGACTAGCGGGAGAGGAGATGAGCAGTTCTTC.

The chain joins TRBV7-9 to TRBJ2-1; D unresolved. Deletions cut 5 bases from V and 3 bases from J, with 11 bases between. Germline CDR1 and CDR2: SEHNR and FQNEAQ (reference sequence). This CDR3 has 14 residues. CDR3 coding DNA: TGTGCCAGCAGCCCCTCCCTGAGCTACAATGAGCAGTTCTTC. Its protein is CASSPSLSYNEQFF.

There are a few counts of this clone. The chain has TRBV7-9 and TRBJ2-1; D is uncertain. Germline V gene data show CDR1 as SEHNR and CDR2 as FQNEAQ (reference sequence). The germline V and J ends were trimmed by 1 base and 8 bases, with 12 bases remaining between them. The CDR3 is 14 residues long. In DNA, the CDR3 is TGTGCCAGCAGCTTAGGGGCCTCCCCGGATGAGCAGTTCTTC. Its protein is CASSLGASPDEQFF.

This clone was recorded only once. The chain couples TRBV5-1 to TRBJ2-7; TRBD2 matches 10 bases. Germline V lookup: CDR1 SGHRS, CDR2 YFSETQ. The CDR3 sequence is 14 residues long. V trimming: 3 bases; J trimming: 4 bases; junction bases outside the gene matches: 4. The CDR3 DNA is TGCGCCAGCAGCTCAGCGGGAGGGCCTTACGAGCAGTACTTC. This translates into CASSSAGGPYEQYF.

This clone was seen once. The chain has TRBV7-8 and TRBJ2-7; 11 positions agree with TRBD2. With V trimmed by 1 base and J by 6 bases, 5 bases remained unmatched. Germline V gives CDR1 SGHVS, CDR2 FQNEAQ. The CDR3 has 15 residues. CDR3 protein: CASSLGSGRGSEQYF. In DNA, the CDR3 is TGTGCCAGCAGCTTAGGTAGCGGGAGGGGTAGCGAGCAGTACTTC.

This clone was detected only once. This sequence joins TRBV5-1 and TRBJ1-3; D call uncertain. V was clipped by 4 bases and J by 3 bases, with 11 bases between them. CDR3 length: 14 residues. In germline, CDR1 is SGHRS, CDR2 YFSETQ. CDR3 protein: CASSPGGGGNTIYF. Here the CDR3 DNA reads TGCGCCAGCAGCCCGGGAGGAGGTGGAAACACCATATATTTT.

This chain uses TRBV5-5 with TRBJ2-5; D possibly corresponds to TRBD1 (5 bases). Trimming cost V 2 bases and J 2 bases, with 13 bases left between them. The germline gives CDR1 SGHKS, CDR2 YYEKEE (reference sequence). CDR3 length: 15 amino acids. The CDR3 coding sequence is TGTGCCAGCAGCTTCACTGCGACAGAACAAGAGACCCAGTACTTC. Translated: CASSFTATEQETQYF.

The chain combines TRBV5-1 with TRBJ2-2; tentatively, D is TRBD1 (5 bases). The CDR3 has 17 amino acids. CDR1 is SGHRS and CDR2 is YFSETQ in the germline V gene. The V and J ends lost 0 bases and 4 bases respectively, with 16 bases between them. The CDR3 coding sequence is TGCGCCAGCAGCTTGGGCCTACTAAATAGGGGCACCGGGGAGCTGTTTTTT. This gives the protein CASSLGLLNRGTGELFF.

The chain carries TRBV11-3 and TRBJ2-1; 7 positions agree with TRBD1. The CDR3 contains 15 residues. The V gene's germline CDR1 is SGHNT and CDR2 YENEEA. The V gene end was trimmed by 5 bases and the J gene end by 0 bases; junction bases not matched to a gene: 4. The CDR3 loop is CASSPRGYSYNEQFF. CDR3 coding DNA: TGTGCCAGCAGCCCCAGGGGGTACTCCTACAATGAGCAGTTCTTC.

Only a few counts were recorded for this clone. This chain connects TRBV19 to TRBJ2-3, with 11 nucleotides matching TRBD1. Germline lookup yields CDR1 LNHDA and CDR2 SQIVND (reference sequence). After removal of 6 bases from V and 6 bases from J, the junction contained 5 bases not matched to a gene. CDR3 size: 14 residues. For the CDR3, the DNA is TGTGCCAGTAGCATGGGACAGGGGGGGGATACGCAGTATTTT. Translated: CASSMGQGGDTQYF.

This clone was detected once. The gene calls are TRBV19 and TRBJ2-1, with D maybe TRBD1 (6 bases). The V end lost 6 bases, the J end lost 0 bases, and 15 bases lay between the germline ends. Germline V gene data show CDR1 as LNHDA and CDR2 as SQIVND (reference sequence). The CDR3 covers 16 residues. The CDR3 loop is CASSKAGQSSYNEQFF. The CDR3 bases are TGTGCCAGTAGCAAAGCTGGACAGAGCTCCTACAATGAGCAGTTCTTC.

The chain carries TRBV11-3 and TRBJ2-3, with TRBD1 identical over 9 bases. The junction had 15 bases not matched to a gene; V was cut back by 3 bases and J by 5 bases. CDR3 length: 18 residues. Per germline, CDR1 SGHNT and CDR2 YENEEA. CDR3: CASSLTNLPGTGKDTQYF. DNA of the CDR3: TGTGCCAGCAGCTTGACCAACTTGCCCGGGACAGGGAAAGATACGCAGTATTTT.

The chain combines TRBV5-1 with TRBJ1-6, with TRBD1 matching over 9 bases. V lost 4 bases, J lost 8 bases, and 7 bases stayed unmatched. This CDR3 has 15 residues. Germline assignment: CDR1 SGHRS and CDR2 YFSETQ. The CDR3 DNA sequence: TGCGCCAGCAGCGCATCCGGGACAGGGTATTCACCCCTCCACTTT. Its translation is CASSASGTGYSPLHF.

The chain combines TRBV6-5 with TRBJ1-2; 7 positions match TRBD1. Germline lookup yields CDR1 MNHEY and CDR2 SVGAGI. CDR3 length equals 11 residues. The ends lost 4 bases at V and 11 bases at J; junction bases unmatched: 4. CDR3 nucleotides: TGTGCCAGCAGTTCCCCCAGGGGGTACACCTTC. It translates to CASSSPRGYTF.